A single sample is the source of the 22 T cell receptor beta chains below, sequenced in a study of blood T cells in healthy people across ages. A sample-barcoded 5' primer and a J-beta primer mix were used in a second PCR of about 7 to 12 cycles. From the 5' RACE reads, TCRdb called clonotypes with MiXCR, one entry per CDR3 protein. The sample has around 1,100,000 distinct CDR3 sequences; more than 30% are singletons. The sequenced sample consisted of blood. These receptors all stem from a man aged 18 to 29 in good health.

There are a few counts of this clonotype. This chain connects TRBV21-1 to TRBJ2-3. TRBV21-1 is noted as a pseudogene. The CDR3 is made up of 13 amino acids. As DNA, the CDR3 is TGTGCCAGCAGCAACCCACTCACAGATACGCAGTATTTT. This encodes CASSNPLTDTQYF.

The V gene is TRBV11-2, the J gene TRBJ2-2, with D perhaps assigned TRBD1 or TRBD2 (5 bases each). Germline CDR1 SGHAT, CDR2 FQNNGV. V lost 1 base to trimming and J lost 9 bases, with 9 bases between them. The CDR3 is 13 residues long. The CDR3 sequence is CASSLVGARELFF. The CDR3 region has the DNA TGTGCCAGCAGCTTAGTCGGGGCGCGGGAGCTGTTTTTT.

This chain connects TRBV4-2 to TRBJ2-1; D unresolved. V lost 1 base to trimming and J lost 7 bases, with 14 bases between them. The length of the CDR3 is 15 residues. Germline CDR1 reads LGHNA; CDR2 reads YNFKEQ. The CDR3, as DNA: TGTGCCAGCAGCCAAGGTTCTGGAGACCGAAATGAGCAGTTCTTC. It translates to CASSQGSGDRNEQFF.

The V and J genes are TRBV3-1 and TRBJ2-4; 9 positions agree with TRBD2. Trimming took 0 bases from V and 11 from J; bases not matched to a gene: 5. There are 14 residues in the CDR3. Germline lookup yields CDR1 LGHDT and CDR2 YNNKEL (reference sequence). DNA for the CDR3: TGTGCCAGCAGCCAAGATACTAGCGGGTCCTTTCAGTACTTC. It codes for CASSQDTSGSFQYF.

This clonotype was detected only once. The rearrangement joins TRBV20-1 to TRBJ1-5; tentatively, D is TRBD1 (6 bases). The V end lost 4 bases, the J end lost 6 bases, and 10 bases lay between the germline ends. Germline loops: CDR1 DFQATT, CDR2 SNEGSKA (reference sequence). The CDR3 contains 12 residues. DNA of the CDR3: TGCAGTGCTACAGGGGTGAGTCAGCCCCAGCATTTT. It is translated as CSATGVSQPQHF.

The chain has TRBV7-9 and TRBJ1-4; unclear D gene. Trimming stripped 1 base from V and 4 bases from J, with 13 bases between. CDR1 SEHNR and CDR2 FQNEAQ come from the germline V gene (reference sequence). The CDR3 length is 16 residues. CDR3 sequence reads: CASSLVSGRRNEKLFF. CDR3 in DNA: TGTGCCAGCAGCTTAGTGTCGGGCAGACGTAATGAAAAACTGTTTTTT.

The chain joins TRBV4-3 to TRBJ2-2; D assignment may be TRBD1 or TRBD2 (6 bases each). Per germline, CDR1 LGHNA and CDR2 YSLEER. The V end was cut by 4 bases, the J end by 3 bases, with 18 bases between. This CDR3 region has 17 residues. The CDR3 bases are TGCGCCAGCAGCCCTCACCCGACAGGAGGGGACACCGGGGAGCTGTTTTTT. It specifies CASSPHPTGGDTGELFF.

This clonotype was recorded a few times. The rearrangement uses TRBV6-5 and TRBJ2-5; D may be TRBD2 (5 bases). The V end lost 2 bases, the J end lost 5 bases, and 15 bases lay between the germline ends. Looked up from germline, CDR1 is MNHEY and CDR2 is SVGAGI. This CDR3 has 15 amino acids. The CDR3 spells CASSYPGSQGETQYF. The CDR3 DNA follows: TGTGCCAGCAGTTACCCGGGGTCCCAAGGGGAGACCCAGTACTTC.

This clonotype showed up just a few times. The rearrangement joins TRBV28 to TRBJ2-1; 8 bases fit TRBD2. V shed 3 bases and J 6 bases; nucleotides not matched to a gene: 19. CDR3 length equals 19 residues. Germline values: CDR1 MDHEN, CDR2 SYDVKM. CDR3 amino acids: CASSFPPPGAGELGNEQFF. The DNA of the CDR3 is TGTGCCAGCAGTTTCCCCCCTCCTGGAGCGGGGGAGCTTGGCAATGAGCAGTTCTTC.

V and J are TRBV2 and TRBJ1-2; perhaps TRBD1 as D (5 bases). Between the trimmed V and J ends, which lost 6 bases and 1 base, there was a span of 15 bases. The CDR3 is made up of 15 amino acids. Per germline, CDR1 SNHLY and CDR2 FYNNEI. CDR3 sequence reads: CASSPSGRSNYGYTF. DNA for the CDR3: TGTGCCAGCAGCCCGTCGGGACGGAGTAACTATGGCTACACCTTC.

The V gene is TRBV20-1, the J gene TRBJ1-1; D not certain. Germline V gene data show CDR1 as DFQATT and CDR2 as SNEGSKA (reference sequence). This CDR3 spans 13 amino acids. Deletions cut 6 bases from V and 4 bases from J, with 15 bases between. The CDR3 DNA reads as TGCAGTGCACCATCGGCGGGGAGCACTGAAGCTTTCTTT. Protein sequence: CSAPSAGSTEAFF.

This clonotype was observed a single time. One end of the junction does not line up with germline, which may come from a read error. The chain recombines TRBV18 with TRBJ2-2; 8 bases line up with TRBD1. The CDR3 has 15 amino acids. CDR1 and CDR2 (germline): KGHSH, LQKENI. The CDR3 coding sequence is TGTGCCAACTCAGGACAGGGAACGAACACCGGGGAGCTGTTTTTT. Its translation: CANSGQGTNTGELFF.

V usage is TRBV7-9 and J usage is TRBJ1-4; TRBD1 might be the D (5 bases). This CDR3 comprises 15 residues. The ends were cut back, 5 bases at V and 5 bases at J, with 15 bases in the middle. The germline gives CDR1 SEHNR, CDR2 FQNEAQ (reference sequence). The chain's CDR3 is CASSHQTARNEKLFF. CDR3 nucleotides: TGTGCCAGCAGCCACCAGACAGCTAGAAATGAAAAACTGTTTTTT.

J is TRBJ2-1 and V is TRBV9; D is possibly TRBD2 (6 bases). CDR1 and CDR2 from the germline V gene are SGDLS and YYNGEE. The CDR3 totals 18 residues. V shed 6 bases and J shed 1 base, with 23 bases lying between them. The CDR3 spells CASNSGGRITKSYNEQFF. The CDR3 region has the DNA TGTGCCAGCAACTCCGGGGGACGAATTACAAAATCCTACAATGAGCAGTTCTTC.

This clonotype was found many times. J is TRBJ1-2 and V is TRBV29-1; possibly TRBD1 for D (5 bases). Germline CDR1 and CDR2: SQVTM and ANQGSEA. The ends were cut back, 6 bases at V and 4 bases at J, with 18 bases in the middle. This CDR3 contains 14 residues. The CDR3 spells CSVAWGSGIYGYTF. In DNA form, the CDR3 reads TGCAGCGTCGCCTGGGGCAGCGGAATCTATGGCTACACCTTC.

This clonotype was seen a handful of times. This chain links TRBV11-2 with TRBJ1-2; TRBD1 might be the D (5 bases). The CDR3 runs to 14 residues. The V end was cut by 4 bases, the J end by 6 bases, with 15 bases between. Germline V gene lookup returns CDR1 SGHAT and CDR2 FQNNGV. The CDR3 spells CASSSLGGANGYTF. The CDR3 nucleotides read TGTGCCAGCAGCTCCCTTGGAGGGGCGAATGGCTACACCTTC. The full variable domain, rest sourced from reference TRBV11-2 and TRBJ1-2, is EAGVAQSPRYKIIEKRQSVAFWCNPISGHATLYWYQQILGQGPKLLIQFQNNGVVDDSQLPKDRFSAERLKGVDSTLKIQPAKLEDSAVYLCASSSLGGANGYTFGSGTRLTVV.

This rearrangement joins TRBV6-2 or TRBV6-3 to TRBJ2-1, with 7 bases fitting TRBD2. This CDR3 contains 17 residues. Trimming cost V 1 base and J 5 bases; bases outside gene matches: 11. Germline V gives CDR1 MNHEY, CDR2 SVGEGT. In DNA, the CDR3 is TGTGCCAGCAGTTACTGGGCTAGCCTCGGGGGGAACAATGAGCAGTTCTTC. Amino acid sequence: CASSYWASLGGNNEQFF.

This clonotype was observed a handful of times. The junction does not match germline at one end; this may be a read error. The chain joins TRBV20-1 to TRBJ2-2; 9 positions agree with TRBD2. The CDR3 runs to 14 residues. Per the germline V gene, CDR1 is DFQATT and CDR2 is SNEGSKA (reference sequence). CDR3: CSAPLAGNAGELFF. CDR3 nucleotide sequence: TGCAGTGCTCCCCTAGCGGGGAACGCCGGGGAGCTGTTTTTT.

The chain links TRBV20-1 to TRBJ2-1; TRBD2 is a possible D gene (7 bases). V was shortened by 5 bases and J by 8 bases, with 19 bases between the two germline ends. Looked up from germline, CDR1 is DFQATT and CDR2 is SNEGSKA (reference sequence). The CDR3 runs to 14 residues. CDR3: CSAGIGGAWDEQFF. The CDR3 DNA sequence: TGCAGTGCTGGTATTGGGGGGGCCTGGGATGAGCAGTTCTTC.

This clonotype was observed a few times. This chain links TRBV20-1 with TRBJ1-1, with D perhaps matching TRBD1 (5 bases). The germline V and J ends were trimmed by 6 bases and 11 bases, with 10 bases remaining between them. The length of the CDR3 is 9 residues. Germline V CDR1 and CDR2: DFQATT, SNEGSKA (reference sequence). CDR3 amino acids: CSAGGEAFF. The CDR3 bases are TGCAGTGCGGGGGGTGAGGCTTTCTTT.

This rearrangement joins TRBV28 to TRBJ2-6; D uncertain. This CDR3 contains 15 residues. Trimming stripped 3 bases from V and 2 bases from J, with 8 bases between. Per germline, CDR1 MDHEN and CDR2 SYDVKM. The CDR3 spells CASSLFSTGANVLTF. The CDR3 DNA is TGTGCCAGCAGTTTGTTCAGCACTGGGGCCAACGTCCTGACTTTC.

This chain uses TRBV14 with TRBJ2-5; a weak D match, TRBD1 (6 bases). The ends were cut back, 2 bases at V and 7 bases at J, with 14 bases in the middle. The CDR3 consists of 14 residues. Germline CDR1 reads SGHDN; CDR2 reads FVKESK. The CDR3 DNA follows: TGTGCCAGCAGCCAATACAGGGTACAGGGGACCCAGTACTTC. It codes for CASSQYRVQGTQYF. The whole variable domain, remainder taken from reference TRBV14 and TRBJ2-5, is EAGVTQFPSHSVIEKGQTVTLRCDPISGHDNLYWYRRVMGKEIKFLLHFVKESKQDESGMPNNRFLAERTGGTYSTLKVQPAELEDSGVYFCASSQYRVQGTQYFGPGTRLLVL.